This record looks at one TCR beta chain sequence and its context. The antigen is unknown. V was cut by 7 bases and J by 5 bases, with 13 bases left in between. The germline V gene encodes CDR1 SGHRS and CDR2 YFSETQ. This CDR3 is 13 amino acids long. It was RNA transcripts that yielded the amplified TCR beta CDR3 regions. A set of HTBI primers served as the primers for a first-round RT-PCR of the TCR CDR3. MiXCR, run by TCRdb on the multiplex PCR reads, gives a single entry per CDR3 protein. The sample lists hundreds of thousands of distinct CDR3 sequences, 14% seen once, with about 12% in the top ten. This sample is drawn from a study of T cells in Graves' hyperthyroidism and ophthalmopathy. Study-wide findings and caveats: Ophthalmopathy was model-predicted a median approximately 6.9 months pre-onset.

Enrolled ophthalmopathy patients presented with a Clinical Activity Score of at least 3, a NOSPECS grade of at least 4, and disease duration under 3 months. Each diagnosis drew on symptoms, thyroxine, TRAb, thyroid ultrasound and orbital computed tomography findings. Source material for PBMCs was about 10 ml fresh peripheral blood. The chain recombines TRBV5-1 with TRBJ2-1, with D possibly matching TRBD2 (5 bases). This sequence was found in a woman aged 50 to 60 with Graves' ophthalmopathy. The sequencing sample was made of blood. The CDR3 loop reads CASGASQDNEQFF. The CDR3 DNA reads as TGCGCCAGCGGCGCTAGCCAGGACAATGAGCAGTTCTTC.